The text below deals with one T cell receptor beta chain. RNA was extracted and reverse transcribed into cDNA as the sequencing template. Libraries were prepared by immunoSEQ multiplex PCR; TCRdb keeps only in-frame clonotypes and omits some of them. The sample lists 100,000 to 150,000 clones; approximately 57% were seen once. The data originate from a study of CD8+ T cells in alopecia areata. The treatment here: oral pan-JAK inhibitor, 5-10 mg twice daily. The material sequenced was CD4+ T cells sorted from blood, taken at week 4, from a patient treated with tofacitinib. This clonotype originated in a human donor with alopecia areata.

CDR3 amino acids: CASSFGRGEKLFF. The CDR3 nucleotides read TGCGCCAGCAGCTTCGGACGGGGGGAAAAACTGTTTTTT. This chain connects TRBV5-1 to TRBJ1-4, with TRBD1 as a possible D gene (5 bases). The germline CDR1 and CDR2 sequences are SGHRS and YFSETQ. Trimming pared 2 bases from V and 8 bases from J, leaving 10 bases between. This CDR3 spans 13 amino acids.